What follows are 31 T cell receptor beta chains derived from one specimen sequenced in a study of T cell repertoires in cytomegalovirus infection. MiXCR, run by TCRdb on the reads, gives a single entry per CDR3 protein. In the table there are more than 200,000 distinct CDR3 sequences, 9.1% of which are singletons. The sample consisted of PBMCs. These receptors all come from a human donor in good health (CMV status not recorded). Some clones in this sample may be carry-over from other donors' samples.

This rearrangement joins TRBV29-1 to TRBJ2-1; TRBD1 might be the D (6 bases). Trimming stripped 1 base from V and 5 bases from J, with 27 bases between. Germline CDR1 and CDR2: SQVTM and ANQGSEA. The CDR3 is 19 amino acids. The CDR3 coding sequence is TGCAGCGTTGAAGTCTGGGGGCGATCTTTAACGAACCGAAACAATGAGCAGTTCTTC. As protein: CSVEVWGRSLTNRNNEQFF.

The chain recombines TRBV2 with TRBJ2-7; 13 nucleotides align to TRBD2. The V and J ends lost 6 bases and 6 bases, in that order; junction bases with no gene match: 5. This CDR3 region has 14 residues. In germline, CDR1 is SNHLY, CDR2 FYNNEI. The CDR3 sequence is CASRAGLAGPEQYF. The CDR3 DNA sequence: TGTGCCAGCAGGGCGGGACTAGCGGGACCCGAGCAGTACTTC.

The chain joins TRBV3-1 to TRBJ1-1; unclear D gene. Trimming cost V 1 base and J 2 bases, with 8 bases left between them. Germline V lookup: CDR1 LGHDT, CDR2 YNNKEL (reference sequence). The CDR3 loop spans 14 amino acids. CDR3 amino acids: CASSQGALNTEAFF. In nucleotides, the CDR3 is TGTGCCAGCAGCCAAGGGGCCCTTAACACTGAAGCTTTCTTT.

This clonotype was seen only a few times. The gene calls are TRBV12-3 or TRBV12-4 and TRBJ1-2; weak D call: TRBD1 (5 bases). V shed 6 bases and J shed 5 bases, with 13 bases lying between them. The CDR3 totals 13 residues. The CDR3 is CASRPDSVYGYTF. CDR3 coding DNA: TGTGCCAGCAGGCCCGACAGTGTTTATGGCTACACCTTC.

This clonotype has a count of ten or more. The V call is TRBV7-2, the J call TRBJ2-3, with D possibly called TRBD1 or TRBD2 (7 bases each). CDR1 SGHTA and CDR2 FQGNSA come from the germline V gene. V lost 0 bases, J lost 7 bases, and 17 bases lay in between. The CDR3 is made up of 16 amino acids. The CDR3 spells CASSLAPAGGVHTQYF. The DNA of the CDR3 is TGTGCCAGCAGCTTAGCGCCGGCAGGGGGGGTTCATACGCAGTATTTT.

This clonotype has only a few counts. The rearrangement joins TRBV5-5 to TRBJ2-5; D possibly corresponds to TRBD2 (5 bases). V was cut by 0 bases and J by 4 bases, with 10 bases left in between. This CDR3 comprises 14 residues. The germline V gene encodes CDR1 SGHKS and CDR2 YYEKEE (reference sequence). CDR3 coding DNA: TGTGCCAGCAGCTTGGCCGAGGGTTTAGAGACCCAGTACTTC. This sequence encodes CASSLAEGLETQYF.

This clonotype was observed many times. CDR3: CSAGGEGQPQHF. In nucleotides, the CDR3 is TGCAGCGCTGGAGGGGAGGGACAGCCCCAGCATTTT. The chain recombines TRBV29-1 with TRBJ1-5; perhaps TRBD1 as D (5 bases). The CDR3 length is 12 residues. Germline lookup yields CDR1 SQVTM and CDR2 ANQGSEA. V lost 7 bases to trimming and J lost 7 bases, with 14 bases between them. Complete variable domain (other parts from reference TRBV29-1 and TRBJ1-5): SAVISQKPSRDICQRGTSLTIQCQVDSQVTMMFWYRQQPGQSLTLIATANQGSEATYESGFVIDKFPISRPNLTFSTLTVSNMSPEDSSIYLCSAGGEGQPQHFGDGTRLSIL.

This clonotype showed up just a few times. V usage is TRBV5-1 and J usage is TRBJ1-1; 7 bases fit TRBD1. This CDR3 spans 11 amino acids. Germline V lookup: CDR1 SGHRS, CDR2 YFSETQ. The V segment lost 3 bases and the J segment 12 bases; nucleotides outside the gene matches: 5. CDR3 sequence (DNA): TGCGCCAGCAGCTCGACAGGGATTACTTTCTTT. Translation gives CASSSTGITFF.

This clonotype occurred many times. The chain links TRBV20-1 to TRBJ2-3, with D perhaps being TRBD1 or TRBD2 (5 bases each). The CDR3 totals 15 residues. CDR1 is DFQATT and CDR2 is SNEGSKA in the germline V gene (reference sequence). V was trimmed by 2 bases and J by 1 base, leaving 13 bases between them. The CDR3 nucleotides read TGCAGTGCTAGACCCCCGGGGCTCGGCACAGATACGCAGTATTTT. Translated, it gives CSARPPGLGTDTQYF.

This clonotype was seen only a few times. The chain combines TRBV6-2 or TRBV6-3 with TRBJ1-1; 8 bases are shared with TRBD1. V lost 6 bases to trimming and J lost 5 bases; unmatched junction nucleotides: 14. The V gene's germline CDR1 is MNHEY and CDR2 SVGEGT. The CDR3 contains 16 residues. In nucleotides, the CDR3 is TGTGCCAGCAGCCCCCAAGTAGGCAGGGGGCGTACTGAAGCTTTCTTT. Its translation: CASSPQVGRGRTEAFF.

CDR3 region: CASSTGRTGGRWSYTF. CDR3 bases: TGTGCCAGTAGTACGGGGAGGACAGGGGGGAGATGGAGCTACACCTTC. The chain is built from TRBV19 and TRBJ1-2; 10 bases fit TRBD1. This CDR3 is built from 16 residues. Germline CDR1 reads LNHDA; CDR2 reads SQIVND (reference sequence). The V gene end was trimmed by 4 bases and the J gene end by 9 bases; junction bases not matched to a gene: 14. The whole variable domain, filled in from reference TRBV19 and TRBJ1-2, reads DGGITQSPKYLFRKEGQNVTLSCEQNLNHDAMYWYRQDPGQGLRLIYYSQIVNDFQKGDIAEGYSVSREKKESFPLTVTSAQKNPTAFYLCASSTGRTGGRWSYTFGSGTRLTVV.

In nucleotides, the CDR3 is TGTGCCTGGAGTGTCGCCGGGTATGGCTACACCTTC. Its translation: CAWSVAGYGYTF. V and J are TRBV30 and TRBJ1-2, with D unresolved. The germline V and J ends were trimmed by 0 bases and 5 bases, with 7 bases remaining between them. Germline V gives CDR1 GTSNPN, CDR2 SVGIG (reference sequence). CDR3 size: 12 residues.

The chain links TRBV25-1 to TRBJ1-6; no clear D. Trimming stripped 3 bases from V and 7 bases from J, with 10 bases between. CDR1 and CDR2 from the germline V gene are MGHDK and SYGVNS. The CDR3 has 14 residues. The DNA of the CDR3 is TGTGCCAGCAGTGATCTTCTACTCAATTCACCCCTCCACTTT. The encoded protein is CASSDLLLNSPLHF.

This clonotype was detected ten times or more. The chain carries TRBV7-2 and TRBJ2-3; TRBD1 might be the D (6 bases). Trimming shortened V by 2 bases and J by 3 bases, and 15 bases separated the two germline ends. Germline CDR1 SGHTA, CDR2 FQGNSA. There are 16 residues in the CDR3. The CDR3 spells CASSLPFLDRTDTQYF. The CDR3 region has the DNA TGTGCCAGCAGCTTACCTTTCCTGGACAGAACAGATACGCAGTATTTT.

The chain links TRBV7-6 to TRBJ1-4; D gene ambiguous. The germline V and J ends were trimmed by 5 bases and 4 bases, with 14 bases remaining between them. In germline, CDR1 is SGHVS, CDR2 FNYEAQ. This CDR3 region has 15 residues. The CDR3 protein is CASSRTEGLNEKLFF. The CDR3 DNA is TGTGCCAGCAGCAGGACCGAGGGCCTTAATGAAAAACTGTTTTTT. The full variable domain, with the rest looked up from reference TRBV7-6 and TRBJ1-4, is GAGVSQSPRYKVTKRGQDVALRCDPISGHVSLYWYRQALGQGPEFLTYFNYEAQQDKSGLPNDRFSAERPEGSISTLTIQRTEQRDSAMYRCASSRTEGLNEKLFFGSGTQLSVL.

The rearrangement joins TRBV20-1 to TRBJ2-1; D is possibly TRBD1 (6 bases). The CDR3 loop spans 15 amino acids. Germline V gene sequence: CDR1 DFQATT, CDR2 SNEGSKA (reference sequence). Trimming shortened V by 5 bases and J by 4 bases, and 18 bases separated the two germline ends. The CDR3, as DNA: TGCAGTGCTTTGGCCGCGGACAGCGGATACAATGAGCAGTTCTTC. Its translation: CSALAADSGYNEQFF.

CDR3 nucleotide sequence: TGTGCCAGCAGCTTAGCGGGAGGGTACCACGAGCAGTACTTC. It is translated as CASSLAGGYHEQYF. The rearrangement joins TRBV11-2 to TRBJ2-7; 8 nucleotides match TRBD2. The CDR3 is 14 amino acids. Germline trimming cut 1 base from V and 5 bases from J; bases unmatched to any gene: 4. Germline V gene sequence: CDR1 SGHAT, CDR2 FQNNGV.

This clonotype was counted only a few times. The chain joins TRBV28 to TRBJ1-5; no reliable D call. Trimming removed 3 bases from V and 7 bases from J, with 16 bases in between. This CDR3 region has 15 residues. Per the germline V gene, CDR1 is MDHEN and CDR2 is SYDVKM. CDR3 residues: CASSFAGPMRQPQHF. The CDR3 nucleotides are TGTGCCAGCAGTTTTGCGGGCCCCATGCGGCAGCCCCAGCATTTT.

The V and J genes are TRBV6-8 and TRBJ2-5; D is ambiguous. The V and J ends lost 2 bases and 2 bases respectively, with 12 bases between them. CDR1 MNHGY and CDR2 SAAAGT come from the germline V gene. CDR3 length: 15 residues. CDR3 in DNA: TGTGCCAGCAGTTACCGTGGAAGCACGCAAGAGACCCAGTACTTC. This translates into CASSYRGSTQETQYF.

This chain connects TRBV15 to TRBJ2-2; the D is unclear. The CDR3 has 17 residues. Trimming removed 7 bases from V and 7 bases from J, with 25 bases in between. CDR1 LNHNV and CDR2 YYDKDF come from the germline V gene (reference sequence). The CDR3 loop reads CATKGPVGVDEDGELFF. CDR3 DNA: TGTGCCACCAAGGGCCCCGTTGGGGTGGATGAGGACGGGGAGCTGTTTTTT.

Of note for this clonotype: This clone may be a read error of a much larger clone one base away. V gene TRBV5-1 combines with J gene TRBJ1-5; D is possibly TRBD1 (6 bases). CDR1 is SGHRS and CDR2 is YFSETQ in the germline V gene. V dropped 0 bases and J dropped 0 bases, with 7 bases sitting between them. The CDR3 length is 15 residues. CDR3 in DNA: TGCGCCAGCAGCTTGGGGGACAATAGCAATCAGCCCCAGCATTTT. Its protein is CASSLGDNSNQPQHF.

This clonotype was counted many times. In DNA, the CDR3 is TGCGCCAGCAGCGGACACCTCGCGAACACCGGGGAGCTGTTTTTT. This sequence encodes CASSGHLANTGELFF. The chain uses TRBV10-1 and TRBJ2-2; D possibly corresponds to TRBD1 (5 bases). Germline V gene sequence: CDR1 WNHNN, CDR2 SYGVQD (reference sequence). Trimming took off 6 bases at V and 0 bases at J, with 11 bases between the two ends. This CDR3 spans 15 amino acids.

This clonotype was found many times. V is TRBV18 and J is TRBJ2-1; possibly TRBD1 for D (6 bases). V shed 0 bases and J shed 9 bases, with 12 bases lying between them. Germline V CDR1 and CDR2: KGHSH, LQKENI. The CDR3 contains 14 residues. In DNA form, the CDR3 reads TGTGCCAGCTCACCACCGTCGGCAGGGGTTGAGCAGTTCTTC. Its protein is CASSPPSAGVEQFF. Supplemented by reference TRBV18 and TRBJ2-1, the full variable domain reads NAGVMQNPRHLVRRRGQEARLRCSPMKGHSHVYWYRQLPEEGLKFMVYLQKENIIDESGMPKERFSAEFPKEGPSILRIQQVVRGDSAAYFCASSPPSAGVEQFFGPGTRLTVL.

In this sample, this clonotype turned up many times. This rearrangement joins TRBV11-2 to TRBJ2-7; 9 bases are shared with TRBD2. The CDR3 consists of 12 residues. V trimming: 5 bases; J trimming: 6 bases; junction bases outside the gene matches: 2. Germline V gene sequence: CDR1 SGHAT, CDR2 FQNNGV. Written as DNA, the CDR3 is TGTGCCAGCAGCAGTAGCGGGAGCGAGCAGTACTTC. Translated: CASSSSGSEQYF.

This clonotype was seen a handful of times. This sequence joins TRBV7-2 and TRBJ2-2, with TRBD2 matching over 11 bases. Germline CDR1 SGHTA, CDR2 FQGNSA. The junction had 9 bases not matched to a gene; V was cut back by 5 bases and J by 7 bases. The CDR3 spans 16 residues. The CDR3 here is CASSGVLAGVGGELFF. The CDR3 region has the DNA TGTGCCAGCAGCGGCGTACTAGCGGGAGTGGGCGGGGAGCTGTTTTTT. The full variable domain, completed using reference TRBV7-2 and TRBJ2-2, is GAGVSQSPSNKVTEKGKDVELRCDPISGHTALYWYRQSLGQGLEFLIYFQGNSAPDKSGLPSDRFSAERTGGSVSTLTIQRTQQEDSAVYLCASSGVLAGVGGELFFGEGSRLTVL.

This clonotype was recorded at least ten times. As DNA, the CDR3 is TGTGCCAGCAGAATGACGGGCCATGAGCAGTTCTTC. Amino acids: CASRMTGHEQFF. The rearrangement uses TRBV7-2 and TRBJ2-1; D is uncertain. Germline V gene data show CDR1 as SGHTA and CDR2 as FQGNSA. CDR3 size: 12 residues. The germline V and J ends were trimmed by 6 bases and 8 bases, with 11 bases remaining between them.

Many counts were recorded for this clonotype. The chain recombines TRBV5-5 with TRBJ1-1, with TRBD1 matching over 8 bases. The CDR3 spans 14 residues. The V gene end was trimmed by 4 bases and the J gene end by 6 bases; junction bases not matched to a gene: 8. From germline, CDR1 is SGHKS and CDR2 YYEKEE (reference sequence). The CDR3 reads CASSPQGAAAEAFF. The CDR3 coding sequence is TGTGCCAGCAGCCCCCAGGGGGCGGCGGCTGAAGCTTTCTTT.

This clonotype has a count of ten or more. The rearrangement joins TRBV30 to TRBJ2-7; 8 bases map to TRBD2. Looked up from germline, CDR1 is GTSNPN and CDR2 is SVGIG (reference sequence). This CDR3 is 14 amino acids long. V was clipped by 1 base and J by 4 bases; unmatched bases: 6. The CDR3 nucleotides are TGTGCCTGGAGTGGTTCTAGCGGGTTTTACGAGCAGTACTTC. Residues: CAWSGSSGFYEQYF.

This clonotype was observed at least ten times. The chain links TRBV4-1 to TRBJ1-1; no definite D call. V was trimmed by 0 bases and J by 4 bases, leaving 9 bases between them. From germline, CDR1 is MGHRA and CDR2 YSYEKL. This CDR3 has 14 amino acids. The CDR3 region is CASSQEGGFTEAFF. As DNA, the CDR3 is TGCGCCAGCAGCCAAGAAGGAGGATTCACTGAAGCTTTCTTT.

This clonotype was seen only a few times. This sequence joins TRBV28 and TRBJ1-5; 7 positions agree with TRBD1. V was clipped by 6 bases and J by 5 bases; unmatched bases: 7. This CDR3 has 14 residues. Germline-derived CDR1 and CDR2 are MDHEN and SYDVKM. Here the CDR3 reads CASSPGGAHQPQHF. The CDR3 DNA follows: TGTGCCAGCAGCCCAGGGGGAGCGCATCAGCCCCAGCATTTT.

The chain carries TRBV6-2 or TRBV6-3 and TRBJ2-1; tentative D call: TRBD2 (7 bases). Trimming shortened V by 4 bases and J by 7 bases, and 17 bases separated the two germline ends. Germline V CDR1 and CDR2: MNHEY, SVGEGT. The CDR3 has 15 residues. Here the CDR3 reads CASSSVGGLLNEQFF. In DNA, the CDR3 is TGTGCCAGCAGTTCGGTGGGGGGGCTTCTTAATGAGCAGTTCTTC.